This T cell receptor beta chain was documented in a study of T-cell reconstitution after alpha-beta-depleted transplantation in children. Study results and caveats: In patients about two months after transplant, alpha-beta T cells reportedly arose from several hundred expanded graft clones. T-cell counts and diversity at one year post-transplant came mainly from newly produced T cells.

For TCRbeta, the library was prepared with unique molecular identifiers. TCRdb called the PCR reads again in MiXCR, with one record for every CDR3 protein. Counted here are about 210,000 distinct CDR3 sequences, approximately 17% occurring once; the ten biggest clones make up around 44%. This clonotype was found a few times. Its matching antigen is unknown. The V gene's germline CDR1 is SGHRS and CDR2 YFSETQ. V lost 0 bases to trimming and J lost 3 bases, with 10 bases between them. This CDR3 is built from 14 residues. The TCR sequence derives from a male patient aged 2 to 9 who had a stem cell transplant for acute lymphoblastic leukemia, so the T cells may come from the graft donor. This rearrangement joins TRBV5-1 to TRBJ2-7; D call uncertain. The sequences come from PBMCs, mostly from graft donor cells, collected 360 days after TCRalphabeta/CD19-depleted stem cell transplant. The CDR3 reads CASSLVVPDYEQYF. CDR3 nucleotide sequence: TGCGCCAGCAGCTTGGTAGTTCCCGACTACGAGCAGTACTTC.